This paragraph reports one T cell receptor (beta chain). What it binds is not known. This record belongs to a study of T cell repertoires in cytomegalovirus infection. Germline V gene lookup returns CDR1 KGHSH and CDR2 LQKENI. This CDR3 spans 13 amino acids. V lost 4 bases and J 3 bases, leaving 10 bases between the germline ends. Using its own MiXCR run on the reads, TCRdb lists one record per CDR3 protein. The sample lists 85,000 to 130,000 distinct CDR3 sequences, around 22% seen once, with 35% to 50% in the top ten. Study-level points and caveats: The ex vivo response showed dominance by HLA-C-restricted CMV-specific TCR beta clonotypes.

This receptor was identified in a human donor in good health (CMV status not recorded). Some clones in this sample may be carry-over from other donors' samples. The chain is built from TRBV18 and TRBJ2-7; D gene uncertain. Sequencing input: CD8+ T cells from PBMCs. In DNA, the CDR3 is TGTGCCAGCTCACTACCAACCGGCTACGAGCAGTACTTC. This encodes CASSLPTGYEQYF.